This TCR beta chain was sequenced in a study of T cell repertoires in cytomegalovirus infection. Across the whole study: In public TCR beta signatures, there were indications of both CMV infection and matching HLA type.

This clonotype appeared a few times. Its antigen remains unidentified. The CDR3 runs to 16 residues. Per germline, CDR1 SGHAT and CDR2 FQNNGV. With 4 bases clipped from V and 2 bases from J, the junction kept 7 bases outside the gene matches. TCRdb processed the reads anew with MiXCR; each CDR3 protein has one entry. The sample shows under 70,000 distinct CDR3 sequences, roughly a third of them seen only once. The sequencing sample was made of PBMCs, sequenced either directly or after in vitro stimulation (not recorded which). The rearrangement uses TRBV11-2 and TRBJ2-3, with TRBD2 identical over 9 bases. The TCR comes from a human donor in good health (CMV status not recorded). Some clones in this sample may be carry-over from other donors' samples. The CDR3 reads CASSSGRGGDTDTQYF. The CDR3 region has the DNA TGTGCCAGCAGCTCCGGGCGCGGGGGGGACACAGATACGCAGTATTTT. The full variable domain, in which reference TRBV11-2 and TRBJ2-3 provide the parts outside the CDR3, is EAGVAQSPRYKIIEKRQSVAFWCNPISGHATLYWYQQILGQGPKLLIQFQNNGVVDDSQLPKDRFSAERLKGVDSTLKIQPAKLEDSAVYLCASSSGRGGDTDTQYFGPGTRLTVL.